The sequence of this T cell receptor beta chain was determined in a study of shared clonotypes between healthy human individuals. Study background: The plates for each donor numbered three CD4 naive, three CD4 memory, two CD8 naive and one CD8 memory.

Sequencing used immunoSEQ multiplex PCR; TCRdb keeps in-frame clones, though not all of them. This sample yields about 2.4 million clones, of which around 94% are seen a single time; around 0.15% belongs to the top ten. The germline CDR1 and CDR2 sequences are SQVTM and ANQGSEA. The CDR3 is 15 residues long. Input material: naive CD4+ T cells sorted from blood. The subset denotes: CD45RA+ positively selected. The receptor's source is a man younger than 30 in good health. The chain couples TRBV29-1 to TRBJ2-5, with D possibly being TRBD1 (6 bases). The DNA matches TRBJ2-7 better at its end, which makes the J call doubtful. The DNA for the CDR3 is TGCAGCGTTATAGGGTGGGGGCTGGAGCCCTACGAGCAGTACTTC. Amino acid sequence: CSVIGWGLEPYEQYF.